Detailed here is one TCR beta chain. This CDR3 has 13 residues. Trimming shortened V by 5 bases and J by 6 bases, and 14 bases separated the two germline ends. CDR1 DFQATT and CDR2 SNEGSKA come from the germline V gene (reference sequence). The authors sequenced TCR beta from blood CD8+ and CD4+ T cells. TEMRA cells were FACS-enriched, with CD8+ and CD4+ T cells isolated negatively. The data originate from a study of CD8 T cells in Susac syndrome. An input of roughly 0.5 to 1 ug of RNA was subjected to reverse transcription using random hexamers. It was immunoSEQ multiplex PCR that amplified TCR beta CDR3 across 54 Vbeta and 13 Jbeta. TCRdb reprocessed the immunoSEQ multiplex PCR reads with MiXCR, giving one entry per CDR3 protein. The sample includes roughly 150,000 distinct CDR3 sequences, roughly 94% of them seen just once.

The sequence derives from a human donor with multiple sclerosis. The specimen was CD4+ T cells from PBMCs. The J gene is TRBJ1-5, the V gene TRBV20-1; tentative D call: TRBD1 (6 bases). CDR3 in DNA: TGCAGTGCTGAAAAGGGGGGGGGTCAGCCCCAGCATTTT. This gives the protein CSAEKGGGQPQHF.